This T cell receptor (beta chain) was identified during a study of CXCR3-negative and CXCR3-positive naive CD8 T cells. Study-level points and caveats: Naive cells that were CXCR3-positive had more hydrophobic TRB CDR3s (compared with CXCR3-negative naive cells).

Concerning this clonotype itself: What it binds is unknown.

TRB cDNA libraries were made by UMI-labeled 5' RACE. TCRdb re-called the 5' RACE reads, yielding one record per CDR3 amino acid sequence without DNA. In total, the table holds about 130,000 distinct CDR3 sequences. This CDR3 comprises 15 residues. Specimen: naive CXCR3- CD8+ T cells from blood. Subset defined: CD45RO-CCR7+CD27+CD95- naive CD8+ T cells lacking CXCR3 (TNR3-). The chain uses TRBV12-3 or TRBV12-4 and TRBJ2-2; the TCRdb call, TRBD1, lacks DNA for checking. The clonotype comes from a human donor in good health. Some clones in this sample may be carry-over from other donors' samples. CDR3: CASRGQGAGTGELFF.